Following are 9 T cell receptor beta chains from one sample sequenced in a study of T cells after yellow fever vaccination. MiXCR was run by TCRdb on the 5' RACE reads, yielding one entry per CDR3 protein. The data contain 200,000 to 300,000 distinct CDR3 sequences, 6.5% to 7.5% of them singletons. Here the sequenced sample was CD4+ T cells sorted from PBMCs, taken on the day of the yellow fever booster vaccination. The receptors shown here come from a man aged 30-40 years who received the YFV17D yellow fever vaccine.

This clonotype occurred many times. CDR3 loop: CASTRTGEETQYF. The DNA for the CDR3 is TGCGCCAGCACAAGGACAGGAGAAGAGACCCAGTACTTC. This chain connects TRBV5-1 to TRBJ2-5, with TRBD1 matching over 7 bases. Germline values: CDR1 SGHRS, CDR2 YFSETQ. V was clipped by 6 bases and J by 3 bases; unmatched bases: 5. The CDR3 length is 13 residues.

The gene calls are TRBV18 and TRBJ2-7, with TRBD2 as a possible D gene (5 bases). The ends were cut back, 6 bases at V and 6 bases at J, with 15 bases in the middle. Per germline, CDR1 KGHSH and CDR2 LQKENI. The CDR3 runs 13 residues. The CDR3 protein is CASSPLLGGEQYF. CDR3 nucleotide sequence: TGTGCCAGCTCGCCCTTACTCGGAGGCGAGCAGTACTTC.

This clonotype was found many times. The rearrangement links TRBV21-1 to TRBJ2-7. TRBV21-1 is annotated as a pseudogene. The CDR3 has 10 residues. CDR3 protein: CATVTWEQYF. DNA of the CDR3: TGTGCCACAGTGACGTGGGAGCAGTACTTC.

This clonotype came up many times. This sequence joins TRBV5-5 and TRBJ1-5, with 7 bases fitting TRBD1. The V and J ends lost 0 bases and 6 bases, in that order; junction bases with no gene match: 9. Germline V gene sequence: CDR1 SGHKS, CDR2 YYEKEE (reference sequence). This CDR3 comprises 16 residues. The CDR3: CASSLGQGGVRQPQHF. DNA for the CDR3: TGTGCCAGCAGCTTGGGACAGGGCGGGGTGCGTCAGCCCCAGCATTTT.

This clonotype was observed once. Possible read error: a much larger clone is one base away. The gene calls are TRBV6-2 or TRBV6-3 and TRBJ2-2; D gene ambiguous. CDR3 length equals 13 residues. V was shortened by 7 bases and J by 5 bases, with 11 bases between the two germline ends. Germline V gene sequence: CDR1 MNHEY, CDR2 SVGEGT. The CDR3 is CASNLGITGELFF. For the CDR3, the DNA is TGTGCCAGCAACTTAGGGATTACCGGGGAGCTGTTTTTT.

Ten or more counts support this clonotype. In nucleotides, the CDR3 is TGTGCCAGCAGTTTATCGTCGGCAGGGACGGAGACCCAGTACTTC. It codes for CASSLSSAGTETQYF. The genes are TRBV27 and TRBJ2-5; D could derive from TRBD1 or TRBD2 (5 bases each). CDR1 and CDR2 (germline): MNHEY, SMNVEV (reference sequence). CDR3 length equals 15 residues. Trimming removed 0 bases from V and 5 bases from J, with 13 bases in between.

This clonotype was counted at least ten times. The V gene is TRBV28, the J gene TRBJ2-7; D perhaps matches TRBD1 (6 bases). V dropped 6 bases and J dropped 2 bases, with 14 bases sitting between them. CDR1 MDHEN and CDR2 SYDVKM come from the germline V gene. The CDR3 runs 14 residues. CDR3 amino acids: CASSYPPGAYEQYF. CDR3 bases: TGTGCCAGCAGCTATCCTCCAGGGGCCTACGAGCAGTACTTC.

This clonotype came up a few times. The genes are TRBV7-2 and TRBJ2-3, with D perhaps matching TRBD2 (6 bases). CDR3 length equals 12 residues. Trimming shortened V by 4 bases and J by 9 bases, and 11 bases separated the two germline ends. In germline, CDR1 is SGHTA, CDR2 FQGNSA. In nucleotides, the CDR3 is TGTGCCAGCAGCTCGGGAGTTGGAACGCAGTATTTT. This codes for CASSSGVGTQYF.

The gene calls are TRBV11-2 and TRBJ1-6; D gene uncertain. V dropped 5 bases and J dropped 0 bases, with 5 bases sitting between them. The CDR3 is 14 amino acids. Germline V lookup: CDR1 SGHAT, CDR2 FQNNGV. The CDR3 reads CASSQSSYNSPLHF. The CDR3 DNA reads TGTGCCAGCAGCCAGAGCTCCTATAATTCACCCCTCCACTTT.